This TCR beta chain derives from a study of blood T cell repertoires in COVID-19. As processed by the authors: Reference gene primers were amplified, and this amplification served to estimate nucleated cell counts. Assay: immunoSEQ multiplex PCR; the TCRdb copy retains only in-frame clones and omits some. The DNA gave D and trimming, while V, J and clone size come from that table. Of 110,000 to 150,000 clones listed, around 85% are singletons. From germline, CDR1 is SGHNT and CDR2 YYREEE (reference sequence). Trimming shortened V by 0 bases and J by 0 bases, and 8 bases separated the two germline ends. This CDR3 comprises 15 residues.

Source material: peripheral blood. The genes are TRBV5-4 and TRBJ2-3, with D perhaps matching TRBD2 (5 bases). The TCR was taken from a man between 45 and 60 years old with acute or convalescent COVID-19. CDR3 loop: CASSLGSGSTDTQYF. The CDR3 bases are TGTGCCAGCAGCTTGGGAAGCGGCAGCACAGATACGCAGTATTTT.